The sequence of this T cell receptor (beta chain) was determined in a study of shared clonotypes between healthy human individuals. Study context: Per-donor plates numbered three CD4 naive, three CD4 memory, two CD8 naive and one CD8 memory.

Sequencing used immunoSEQ multiplex PCR; TCRdb keeps in-frame clones, though not all of them. The table includes around 2,000,000 clones, about 92% detected once. The naive CD8 population came from CD45RO-negative cells selected for CCR7, without terminally differentiated effector memory CD45RA+ cells. Participating donors were healthy, HIV-negative adults free of recent acute infections or vaccinations. Looked up from germline, CDR1 is SGHAT and CDR2 is FQDESV (reference sequence). J gave up 6 bases and V 2 bases, and 2 bases lay outside the gene matches. This CDR3 region has 14 residues. The chain is built from TRBV11-1 and TRBJ2-7, with TRBD2 identical over 12 bases. The receptor was isolated from a man in his late teens or twenties in good health. Some clones in this sample may be carry-over from other donors' samples. Sequencing was done on a sample of naive CD8+ T cells from PBMCs. This chain's CDR3 is CASSLLLAGGEQYF. The CDR3 coding sequence is TGTGCCAGCAGCTTACTACTAGCGGGAGGCGAGCAGTACTTC.